This TCR beta chain was recovered during a study of CD8+ T cells in alopecia areata. Sequencing templates came from extracted RNA that was reverse transcribed into cDNA. Produced via immunoSEQ multiplex PCR; TCRdb's table is partial and in-frame only. This table holds approximately 180,000 clones, roughly 66% found once. Study-wide points: Among patients, TCR sharing was less clear than in mice, a difference possibly due in part to HLA diversity in the patient population.

Punch biopsies of lesional scalp, plus peripheral blood, were taken from alopecia areata patients. This clone was seen only a few times. No antigen is known for it. The sequence was obtained from a human donor with alopecia areata. The source was CD8+ T cells sorted from blood, collected at week 0.

In nucleotides, the CDR3 is TGCAGCGTTGAAGATGCTAGGGGGGGAGCCTACGAGCAGTACTTC. Translated, it gives CSVEDARGGAYEQYF. The chain has TRBV29-1 and TRBJ2-7; a weak D match, TRBD2 (7 bases). V lost 0 bases, J lost 2 bases, and 14 bases lay in between. CDR1 is SQVTM, CDR2 ANQGSEA, per germline. The CDR3 is 15 residues long.